These T cell receptor beta chains were read from a single sample in a study of beta chain features in type 1 diabetes. The protocol was immunoSEQ multiplex PCR, while the TCRdb copy is restricted to in-frame clones and leaves out a portion. This table has roughly 230,000 clones, 7.5% to 10% appearing once. The sequenced sample was naive CD4+ T cells from blood. Receptors were obtained from a woman aged 18 to 35 in good health. CDR3s include the opening cysteine and the closing phenylalanine or tryptophan. The order of the fields is J gene, V gene, clone size, D gene, CDR3 DNA, CDR3 protein. A D gene is named only where the DNA matches it firmly. Only some rows state a clone size, as once, few, many or a class for expanded clones.

TRBJ2-5 | TRBV2 | few | TRBD1 | TGTGCCAGCACGGGACAGGGAGGAGAGACCCAGTACTTC | CASTGQGGETQYF
TRBJ2-7 | TRBV29-1 | few | - | TGCAGCGTTGAAGTAGCACCGGCGGGAACCTACGAGCAGTACTTC | CSVEVAPAGTYEQYF
TRBJ2-7 | TRBV27 | - | - | TGTGCCAGCGCCCTTCTCCGGGGGACGGGACGCTACGAGCAGTACTTC | CASALLRGTGRYEQYF
TRBJ1-2 | TRBV5-1 | - | - | TGCGCCAGCAGCTCGGACACCCCGGCCTACGGCTACACCTTC | CASSSDTPAYGYTF
TRBJ2-3 | TRBV15 | few | - | TGTGCCACCAGCGGAGTGGCTGGAAGGGGTTCTACGCAGTATTTT | CATSGVAGRGSTQYF
TRBJ1-4 | TRBV2 | few | - | TGTGCCAGCAGTGAGCCGTTTGGATTGCGGGAAAAACTGTTTTTT | CASSEPFGLREKLFF
TRBJ1-1 | TRBV7-9 | few | - | TGTGCCAGCAGCTTATCCGGGAGGGACACTGAAGCTTTCTTT | CASSLSGRDTEAFF
TRBJ2-2 | TRBV7-2 | few | TRBD1 | TGTGCCAGCAGCGCCCGGGACAGGGTACCCGGGGAGCTGTTTTTT | CASSARDRVPGELFF
TRBJ2-5 | TRBV5-1 | few | TRBD1 | TGCGCCAGCAGCGGGACAGGTGGAGAAGAGACCCAGTACTTC | CASSGTGGEETQYF
TRBJ1-2 | TRBV4-2 | few | - | TGTGCCAGCAGCCAAGATCTAAGCAGGCCGACTAACTATGGCTACACCTTC | CASSQDLSRPTNYGYTF
TRBJ2-7 | TRBV6-1 | few | TRBD2 | TGTGCCAGCATAGTACGGGAGGACTCCTACGAGCAGTACTTC | CASIVREDSYEQYF
TRBJ1-1 | TRBV5-1 | - | - | TGCGCCAGCAGCTTGGCCGGACAAATGAACACTGAAGCTTTCTTT | CASSLAGQMNTEAFF
TRBJ2-7 | TRBV27 | few | - | TGTGCCAGCAGCCCACTATCCTCCTACGAGCAGTACTTC | CASSPLSSYEQYF
TRBJ2-2 | TRBV5-1 | - | TRBD2 | TGCGCCAGCAGCTTGGGACTAGCGGACGACACCGGGGAGCTGTTTTTT | CASSLGLADDTGELFF
TRBJ2-3 | TRBV11-3 | - | - | TGTGCCAGCAGCTTAGGGAGTGCAGATACGCAGTATTTT | CASSLGSADTQYF
TRBJ1-1 | TRBV19 | - | - | TGTGCCAGTAGTTTGGACAGCTTTGAGGACACTGAAGCTTTCTTT | CASSLDSFEDTEAFF
TRBJ1-1 | TRBV7-2 | few | - | TGTGCCAGCAGCCATTCAGGGGCGCGGAACACTGAAGCTTTCTTT | CASSHSGARNTEAFF
TRBJ2-1 | TRBV7-2 | few | TRBD2 | TGTGCCAGCAGCTTAGCGCGGGGGACCGAGCAGTTCTTC | CASSLARGTEQFF
TRBJ1-1 | TRBV5-4 | few | - | TGTGCCAGCAGCCACAGAGGGACTGAAGCTTTCTTT | CASSHRGTEAFF
TRBJ2-5 | TRBV2 | - | TRBD2 | TGTGCCAGCAGTGAGGAGCGTAGCGGGAGGGAGACCCAGTACTTC | CASSEERSGRETQYF
TRBJ2-5 | TRBV6-1 | - | - | TGTGCCAGCAGTGCCGGGAGCCCCGGTGAGACCCAGTACTTC | CASSAGSPGETQYF
TRBJ2-5 | TRBV11-2 | - | TRBD2 | TGTGCCAGCAGCTTGCGGGGGAACCTAGGGGAGACCCAGTACTTC | CASSLRGNLGETQYF
TRBJ2-3 | TRBV11-3 | - | TRBD1 | TGTGCCAGCAGCAAGGGACAGGCAGATACGCAGTATTTT | CASSKGQADTQYF